The 17 T cell receptor beta chains in this list originate from one sample, sequenced in a study of blood T cell repertoires in COVID-19. The repertoire was sequenced with immunoSEQ multiplex PCR; TCRdb's copy has only in-frame clones and lacks some. The profile covers about 190,000 clones, with around four fifths appearing a single time and 2.5% to 3.5% taken by the ten largest. The specimen sequenced was peripheral blood. These receptors all come from a woman aged 80 or older with active or convalescent COVID-19.

The genes are TRBV11-2 and TRBJ1-3, with D unclear. The CDR3 contains 18 residues. CDR1 SGHAT and CDR2 FQNNGV come from the germline V gene. Trimming shortened V by 0 bases and J by 0 bases, and 15 bases separated the two germline ends. CDR3 DNA: TGTGCCAGCAGCTTAGAACGCGGGTTCCTCCTCTCTGGAAACACCATATATTTT. Residues: CASSLERGFLLSGNTIYF.

This chain joins TRBV27 and TRBJ1-6, with D uncertain. This CDR3 has 14 residues. Germline values: CDR1 MNHEY, CDR2 SMNVEV (reference sequence). Trimming shortened V by 3 bases and J by 11 bases, and 14 bases separated the two germline ends. CDR3 DNA sequence: TGTGCCAGCAGTTTCTCCCGGGAGGGTGCACCCCTCCACTTT. The encoded protein is CASSFSREGAPLHF.

A remark on this clone: Distinct nucleotide sequences in the sample also encode this CDR3. V is TRBV11-3 and J is TRBJ1-3; 8 bases match TRBD1. The CDR3 loop spans 16 amino acids. V trimming: 5 bases; J trimming: 3 bases; junction bases outside the gene matches: 9. The V gene's germline CDR1 is SGHNT and CDR2 YENEEA. The CDR3 spells CASSPKQGASGNTIYF. DNA for the CDR3: TGTGCCAGCAGCCCGAAGCAGGGGGCGAGTGGAAACACCATATATTTT.

The chain employs TRBV28 and TRBJ1-2; the D gene is possibly TRBD1 (6 bases). CDR1 is MDHEN, CDR2 SYDVKM, per germline. CDR3 length equals 13 residues. The V end lost 4 bases, the J end lost 2 bases, and 8 bases lay between the germline ends. As DNA, the CDR3 is TGTGCCAGCAGTTCGGACAGAAACTATGGCTACACCTTC. It specifies CASSSDRNYGYTF.

V and J are TRBV28 and TRBJ2-5, with D possibly TRBD2 on 6 matching bases. The ends were cut back, 5 bases at V and 3 bases at J, with 13 bases in the middle. Germline CDR1 MDHEN, CDR2 SYDVKM. This CDR3 spans 14 amino acids. CDR3 protein: CASSQRGYEETQYF. Here the CDR3 DNA reads TGTGCCAGCAGTCAACGGGGGTACGAAGAGACCCAGTACTTC.

J is TRBJ1-2 and V is TRBV19; D might be TRBD1 (6 bases). This CDR3 contains 16 residues. Germline CDR1 and CDR2: LNHDA and SQIVND (reference sequence). Deletions cut 7 bases from V and 8 bases from J, with 26 bases between. CDR3 region: CASTLITDSPQEGYTF. The CDR3 nucleotides are TGTGCCAGTACACTTATCACGGACAGTCCCCAAGAGGGCTACACCTTC.

The V and J genes are TRBV6-2 or TRBV6-3 and TRBJ2-7, with D unclear. The germline V gene encodes CDR1 MNHEY and CDR2 SVGEGT. V lost 6 bases and J 2 bases, leaving 11 bases between the germline ends. The CDR3 length is 13 residues. CDR3 coding DNA: TGTGCCAGCAGCCTCCTGGAGACCTACGAGCAGTACTTC. Protein sequence: CASSLLETYEQYF.

This clone has a single count. The chain has TRBV7-9 and TRBJ1-1; 8 nucleotides align to TRBD1. This CDR3 is 15 amino acids long. V trimming: 5 bases; J trimming: 4 bases; junction bases outside the gene matches: 9. CDR1 is SEHNR and CDR2 is FQNEAQ in the germline V gene (reference sequence). CDR3 coding DNA: TGTGCCAGCAGCACAGATAGAACAGGGGGCACTGAAGCTTTCTTT. This sequence encodes CASSTDRTGGTEAFF.

There are many counts of this clone. The rearrangement joins TRBV27 to TRBJ1-6, with unresolved D. The germline CDR1 and CDR2 sequences are MNHEY and SMNVEV (reference sequence). V was pared by 2 bases and J by 9 bases, with 8 bases between. The CDR3 covers 13 residues. CDR3 DNA sequence: TGTGCCAGCAGTTTAAACAGCTTTTCACCCCTCCACTTT. It codes for CASSLNSFSPLHF.

This clone has a single count. The chain joins TRBV18 to TRBJ1-3; D is ambiguous. The CDR3 runs to 13 residues. Germline V lookup: CDR1 KGHSH, CDR2 LQKENI. The V and J ends lost 10 bases and 0 bases respectively, with 10 bases between them. The DNA for the CDR3 is TGTGCCACCTTATCTCTCTCTGGAAACACCATATATTTT. It yields the protein CATLSLSGNTIYF.

V is TRBV7-2 and J is TRBJ2-7, with 12 bases lining up with TRBD2. The CDR3 extends over 14 amino acids. Per germline, CDR1 SGHTA and CDR2 FQGNSA. Losses at the gene ends were 5 bases for V and 7 bases for J; bases not matched to a gene: 6. CDR3 sequence: CASSASGGAWEQYF. The CDR3, as DNA: TGTGCCAGCAGCGCTAGCGGGGGGGCCTGGGAGCAGTACTTC.

The chain couples TRBV24-1 to TRBJ1-5; D not resolved. The CDR3 spans 16 residues. Germline V gene data show CDR1 as KGHDR and CDR2 as SFDVKD. The V end was cut by 2 bases, the J end by 4 bases, with 14 bases between. CDR3 sequence (DNA): TGTGCCACCAGTGATTCCAGGCGGGTGTGGAATCAGCCCCAGCATTTT. It encodes CATSDSRRVWNQPQHF.

The chain carries TRBV19 and TRBJ1-2; weak D call: TRBD1 (5 bases). The length of the CDR3 is 13 residues. Germline V gene sequence: CDR1 LNHDA, CDR2 SQIVND (reference sequence). V shed 3 bases and J shed 6 bases, with 11 bases lying between them. CDR3: CASSMSRANGYTF. The CDR3, as DNA: TGTGCCAGTAGTATGTCCAGGGCGAATGGCTACACCTTC.

This clone appeared a few times. The V gene is TRBV2, the J gene TRBJ1-6; 8 positions match TRBD1. CDR3 length: 13 residues. With 9 bases clipped from V and 7 bases from J, the junction kept 5 bases outside the gene matches. CDR1 is SNHLY, CDR2 FYNNEI, per germline. CDR3 amino acids: CARGQGANSPLHF. The CDR3 nucleotides read TGTGCCAGGGGTCAGGGGGCAAATTCACCCCTCCACTTT.

V and J are TRBV5-1 and TRBJ2-7; 7 bases match TRBD1. Germline CDR1 is SGHRS and CDR2 is YFSETQ. Unmatched junction bases numbered 7, after V lost 8 bases and J lost 2 bases. This CDR3 comprises 13 residues. The chain's CDR3 is CASQQGSTYEQYF. The CDR3 coding sequence is TGCGCCAGTCAACAGGGGTCAACCTACGAGCAGTACTTC.

V and J are TRBV10-3 and TRBJ2-7; 7 bases are shared with TRBD2. Germline V gene lookup returns CDR1 ENHRY and CDR2 SYGVKD. The ends lost 6 bases at V and 5 bases at J; junction bases unmatched: 10. This CDR3 region has 14 residues. Here the CDR3 reads CAIRGGLEAHEQYF. CDR3 in DNA: TGTGCCATCAGAGGTGGACTAGAAGCCCACGAGCAGTACTTC.

The chain combines TRBV21-1 with TRBJ1-6; the D call TRBD1 from the table was never checked on the DNA. TRBV21-1 constitutes a pseudogene. This CDR3 region has 12 residues. The CDR3 reads CAITGAGRALHF. The CDR3 DNA reads as TGTGCCATAACAGGGGCGGGACGAGCCCTCCACTTT.